Below are 10 T cell receptor beta chains sequenced from a single sample in a study of blood T cell repertoires in COVID-19. The repertoire was sequenced with immunoSEQ multiplex PCR; TCRdb's copy has only in-frame clones and lacks some. The table has 400,000 or so clones, roughly 87% seen once. The source material was PBMCs or T cells enriched from blood (not recorded which). Receptors originate from a man aged 18 to 35 who had recovered from COVID-19.

On this clone itself: Distinct nucleotide sequences in the sample also encode this CDR3. The V call is TRBV2, the J call TRBJ1-5, with a weak D call TRBD1 (6 bases). CDR1 is SNHLY, CDR2 FYNNEI, per germline. The V end lost 4 bases, the J end lost 4 bases, and 11 bases lay between the germline ends. This CDR3 is built from 14 residues. CDR3: CASSAQGLNQPQHF. The CDR3 bases are TGTGCCAGCAGTGCACAGGGATTGAATCAGCCCCAGCATTTT.

V gene TRBV2 combines with J gene TRBJ1-4, with D possibly being TRBD1 (6 bases). The CDR3 runs 15 residues. Germline CDR1 SNHLY, CDR2 FYNNEI. V was shortened by 4 bases and J by 3 bases, with 12 bases between the two germline ends. CDR3 nucleotide sequence: TGTGCCAGCAGTGCCCGACAGGCTTCTAATGAAAAACTGTTTTTT. Protein: CASSARQASNEKLFF.

The chain recombines TRBV6-1 with TRBJ2-7; 7 positions match TRBD2. The CDR3 contains 16 residues. CDR1 is MNHNS, CDR2 SASEGT, per germline. The V gene end was trimmed by 4 bases and the J gene end by 3 bases; junction bases not matched to a gene: 12. As DNA, the CDR3 is TGTGCCAGCAGTGGGGTTGGTGCAGCGGGAAACTACGAGCAGTACTTC. Its translation: CASSGVGAAGNYEQYF.

The chain uses TRBV6-1 and TRBJ1-3; TRBD1 aligns across 7 bases. Germline CDR1 and CDR2: MNHNS and SASEGT. CDR3 length: 17 amino acids. Losses at the gene ends were 4 bases for V and 0 bases for J; bases not matched to a gene: 9. The chain's CDR3 is CASSGSDRLHSGNTIYF. The CDR3 DNA reads TGTGCCAGCAGTGGTTCGGACAGGCTACACTCTGGAAACACCATATATTTT.

The rearrangement joins TRBV18 to TRBJ1-2; TRBD1 agrees at 9 bases. From germline, CDR1 is KGHSH and CDR2 LQKENI. The CDR3 has 14 residues. The J segment lost 0 bases and the V segment lost 6 bases, leaving 2 bases of the junction unmatched. CDR3 in DNA: TGTGCCAGCTCGGGACAGGGAACTAACTATGGCTACACCTTC. This gives the protein CASSGQGTNYGYTF.

V gene TRBV2 combines with J gene TRBJ2-4, with 11 bases that match TRBD2. From germline, CDR1 is SNHLY and CDR2 FYNNEI. The V gene end was trimmed by 8 bases and the J gene end by 0 bases; junction bases not matched to a gene: 6. The CDR3 runs 16 residues. The CDR3: CASSSGRNLAKNIQYF. The CDR3 DNA is TGTGCCAGCTCTAGCGGGAGGAATCTAGCCAAAAACATTCAGTACTTC.

This clone has just one count. CDR3 sequence reads: CASSLAGGPADTQYF. The CDR3 nucleotides read TGTGCCAGCAGCTTAGCGGGGGGGCCCGCAGATACGCAGTATTTT. The chain links TRBV7-3 to TRBJ2-3; 9 bases line up with TRBD2. Germline V gene data show CDR1 as SGHTA and CDR2 as FQGTGA. Unmatched junction bases numbered 4, after V lost 2 bases and J lost 4 bases. This CDR3 spans 15 amino acids. Together with reference TRBV7-3 and TRBJ2-3, the CDR3 gives the full variable domain: GAGVSQTPSNKVTEKGKYVELRCDPISGHTALYWYRQSLGQGPEFLIYFQGTGAADDSGLPNDRFFAVRPEGSVSTLKIQRTERGDSAVYLCASSLAGGPADTQYFGPGTRLTVL.

This chain links TRBV6-1 with TRBJ1-2; maybe TRBD1 (5 bases). V lost 3 bases and J lost 0, with 8 bases in between. Germline assignment: CDR1 MNHNS and CDR2 SASEGT. This CDR3 spans 14 amino acids. The CDR3 DNA follows: TGTGCCAGCAGTGACAGGGTCTCTAACTATGGCTACACCTTC. This codes for CASSDRVSNYGYTF.

This chain links TRBV25-1 with TRBJ2-1; D may be TRBD1 (5 bases). Germline V gene sequence: CDR1 MGHDK, CDR2 SYGVNS. V lost 2 bases and J lost 9, with 14 bases in between. The length of the CDR3 is 14 residues. CDR3 nucleotide sequence: TGTGCCAGCAGTGAAACTCCCAGGGTCAGTGAGCAGTTCTTC. Protein product: CASSETPRVSEQFF.

This chain joins TRBV30 and TRBJ2-5, with TRBD1 identical over 7 bases. V dropped 0 bases and J dropped 4; count of bases not matched to a gene: 8. This CDR3 has 15 amino acids. CDR1 and CDR2 (germline): GTSNPN, SVGIG (reference sequence). The CDR3 spells CAWSVSAGGVETQYF. The CDR3 nucleotides read TGTGCCTGGAGTGTATCAGCAGGGGGAGTAGAGACCCAGTACTTC.